The 17 T cell receptor beta chains below were found in one sample sequenced in a study of shared clonotypes between healthy human individuals. TCRdb keeps only in-frame clones here, not all; method: immunoSEQ multiplex PCR. This table has more than 1.2 million clones, about 98.5% appearing once. Sequencing input: naive CD4+ T cells sorted from blood. Subset reported: CD45RA+ positively selected. The receptor source for this set is a man in his thirties or forties in good health.

The CDR3 spells CASGQWGAEETQYF. DNA for the CDR3: TGTGCTAGTGGTCAATGGGGGGCGGAGGAGACCCAGTACTTC. V and J are TRBV12-5 and TRBJ2-5; TRBD1 or TRBD2 may be the D gene (6 bases each). Germline V lookup: CDR1 LGHNT, CDR2 FRNRAP. The CDR3 consists of 14 residues. V was trimmed by 5 bases and J by 5 bases, leaving 15 bases between them. Full variable domain (missing parts from reference TRBV12-5 and TRBJ2-5): DARVTQTPRHKVTEMGQEVTMRCQPILGHNTVFWYRQTMMQGLELLAYFRNRAPLDDSGMPKDRFSAEMPDATLATLKIQPSEPRDSAVYFCASGQWGAEETQYFGPGTRLLVL.

CDR3 nucleotides: TGTGCCAGCATGAACCAGGGGGGGACTAGCGGCATCCAAGAGACCCAGTACTTC. It encodes CASMNQGGTSGIQETQYF. This chain links TRBV2 with TRBJ2-5; 11 bases fit TRBD2. There are 18 residues in the CDR3. Per the germline V gene, CDR1 is SNHLY and CDR2 is FYNNEI. With 7 bases clipped from V and 1 base from J, the junction kept 14 bases outside the gene matches. The full variable domain, rest sourced from reference TRBV2 and TRBJ2-5, is EPEVTQTPSHQVTQMGQEVILRCVPISNHLYFYWYRQILGQKVEFLVSFYNNEISEKSEIFDDQFSVERPDGSNFTLKIRSTKLEDSAMYFCASMNQGGTSGIQETQYFGPGTRLLVL.

This clone has a single count. This rearrangement joins TRBV7-2 to TRBJ2-2, with D perhaps TRBD1 (5 bases). The germline V gene has CDR1 SGHTA and CDR2 FQGNSA. CDR3 length equals 16 residues. V was cut by 1 base and J by 0 bases, with 9 bases left in between. CDR3 sequence reads: CASSLEDSANTGELFF. CDR3 sequence (DNA): TGTGCCAGCAGCTTAGAAGACAGCGCGAACACCGGGGAGCTGTTTTTT.

The chain couples TRBV2 to TRBJ2-5, with no clear D. The CDR3 contains 12 residues. Trimming removed 5 bases from V and 5 bases from J, with 9 bases in between. The V gene's germline CDR1 is SNHLY and CDR2 FYNNEI. The CDR3 DNA sequence: TGTGCCAGCAGTTCTCCGTGGGAGACCCAGTACTTC. It translates to CASSSPWETQYF.

The chain employs TRBV21-1 and TRBJ1-5; TRBD1, as called in the table, went unchecked against the DNA. TRBV21-1 is classified as a pseudogene. The CDR3 is 15 residues long. CDR3 amino acids: CASSKGRTGVQPQHF. In nucleotides, the CDR3 is TGTGCCAGCAGCAAAGGTCGGACAGGGGTTCAGCCCCAGCATTTT.

The rearrangement uses TRBV4-1 and TRBJ2-3, with D hard to call. In germline, CDR1 is MGHRA, CDR2 YSYEKL. The V end was cut by 2 bases, the J end by 0 bases, with 18 bases between. There are 18 residues in the CDR3. The CDR3 region is CASSQIFSTTPSTDTQYF. DNA of the CDR3: TGCGCCAGCAGCCAAATTTTTTCCACTACACCGAGCACAGATACGCAGTATTTT.

Notes on this clone: The same CDR3 also results from other DNA sequences found in this sample. The chain employs TRBV9 and TRBJ2-7; D is unresolved. CDR1 is SGDLS, CDR2 YYNGEE, per germline. This CDR3 comprises 14 residues. V shed 0 bases and J shed 0 bases, with 7 bases lying between them. The CDR3 nucleotides read TGTGCCAGCAGCGTAGGTCTGCTCTCCTACGAGCAGTACTTC. Translation: CASSVGLLSYEQYF.

The V call is TRBV7-9, the J call TRBJ2-7, with 11 bases aligning to TRBD1. This CDR3 has 15 residues. V was pared by 5 bases and J by 3 bases, with 6 bases of the junction left unmatched. Germline CDR1 SEHNR, CDR2 FQNEAQ (reference sequence). The CDR3 protein is CASSPRTGGHYEQYF. The CDR3 DNA follows: TGTGCCAGCAGCCCTCGGACAGGGGGCCACTACGAGCAGTACTTC.

V gene TRBV28 combines with J gene TRBJ2-2, with TRBD1 as a possible D gene (6 bases). Trimming removed 6 bases from V and 7 bases from J, with 15 bases in between. Germline CDR1 is MDHEN and CDR2 is SYDVKM. The CDR3 runs 14 residues. CDR3 DNA sequence: TGTGCCAGCAGATTCAGCAGGGGCTTCGGGGAGCTGTTTTTT. Protein: CASRFSRGFGELFF.

The rearrangement uses TRBV4-3 and TRBJ2-1; the match to TRBD2 covers 10 bases. V lost 0 bases, J lost 7 bases, and 9 bases stayed unmatched. Germline V gene sequence: CDR1 LGHNA, CDR2 YSLEER. The CDR3 is 17 residues long. This chain's CDR3 is CASSQDLIRAGGNEQFF. DNA for the CDR3: TGCGCCAGCAGCCAAGATCTTATAAGAGCGGGAGGGAATGAGCAGTTCTTC.

This chain uses TRBV7-9 with TRBJ2-3; D tentatively reads TRBD1 or TRBD2 (7 bases each). The CDR3 consists of 18 residues. V shed 4 bases and J shed 2 bases, with 22 bases lying between them. Germline CDR1 is SEHNR and CDR2 is FQNEAQ (reference sequence). DNA of the CDR3: TGTGCCAGCAGCTCCCAGGGGGGGTCCCCCTTCCACACAGATACGCAGTATTTT. It codes for CASSSQGGSPFHTDTQYF. Looking up the rest from reference TRBV7-9 and TRBJ2-3 gives the full variable domain: DTGVSQNPRHKITKRGQNVTFRCDPISEHNRLYWYRQTLGQGPEFLTYFQNEAQLEKSRLLSDRFSAERPKGSFSTLEIQRTEQGDSAMYLCASSSQGGSPFHTDTQYFGPGTRLTVL.

The CDR3 coding sequence is TGTGCCAGCTCACCACCGTCATCCGGGAGTACGAAGTTCTTC. Its translation: CASSPPSSGSTKFF. The chain couples TRBV18 to TRBJ2-1, with D perhaps TRBD2 (6 bases). V was shortened by 0 bases and J by 14 bases, with 17 bases between the two germline ends. This CDR3 is 14 amino acids long. Germline loops: CDR1 KGHSH, CDR2 LQKENI.

The rearrangement links TRBV29-1 to TRBJ2-2; weak D call: TRBD1 (7 bases). The germline V gene encodes CDR1 SQVTM and CDR2 ANQGSEA. The CDR3 covers 14 residues. CDR3 loop: CTPETGTFTGELFF. CDR3 coding DNA: TGCACCCCCGAGACAGGGACTTTCACCGGGGAGCTGTTTTTT.

The J gene is TRBJ2-2, the V gene TRBV5-8, with no clear D. The length of the CDR3 is 13 residues. Trimming took 3 bases from V and 0 from J, leaving 3 bases between them. The V gene's germline CDR1 is SGHTS and CDR2 YDEGEE. CDR3 sequence (DNA): TGTGCCAGCAGCTATACGAACACCGGGGAGCTGTTTTTT. Translating gives CASSYTNTGELFF. Based on the CDR3 plus reference TRBV5-8 and TRBJ2-2, the full variable domain is EAGVTQSPTHLIKTRGQQATLRCSPISGHTSVYWYQQALGLGLQFLLWYDEGEERNRGNFPPRFSGRQFPNYSSELNVNALELEDSALYLCASSYTNTGELFFGEGSRLTVL.

The J gene is TRBJ1-2, the V gene TRBV18; TRBD1 matches 7 bases. The CDR3 totals 16 residues. The ends lost 5 bases at V and 0 bases at J; junction bases unmatched: 9. The germline V gene encodes CDR1 KGHSH and CDR2 LQKENI. The CDR3 is CASSAGQWGANYGYTF. The CDR3 DNA follows: TGTGCCAGCTCAGCGGGACAGTGGGGGGCTAACTATGGCTACACCTTC.

This sequence joins TRBV27 and TRBJ2-3; 9 nucleotides line up with TRBD1. Germline CDR1 reads MNHEY; CDR2 reads SMNVEV (reference sequence). CDR3 length: 14 residues. V was clipped by 6 bases and J by 2 bases; unmatched bases: 3. For the CDR3, the DNA is TGTGCCAGCAGGGGGACAGGGCACACAGATACGCAGTATTTT. Its protein product is CASRGTGHTDTQYF.

The chain has TRBV5-3 and TRBJ2-3; 15 bases line up with TRBD2. TRBV5-3 is noted as an ORF with a role that remains uncertain. After removal of 3 bases from V and 1 base from J, the junction contained 3 bases not matched to a gene. This CDR3 comprises 17 residues. The CDR3 region has the DNA TGTGCCAGAAGCTCGGGACTAGCGGGAGGACGCACAGATACGCAGTATTTT. Translation gives CARSSGLAGGRTDTQYF.